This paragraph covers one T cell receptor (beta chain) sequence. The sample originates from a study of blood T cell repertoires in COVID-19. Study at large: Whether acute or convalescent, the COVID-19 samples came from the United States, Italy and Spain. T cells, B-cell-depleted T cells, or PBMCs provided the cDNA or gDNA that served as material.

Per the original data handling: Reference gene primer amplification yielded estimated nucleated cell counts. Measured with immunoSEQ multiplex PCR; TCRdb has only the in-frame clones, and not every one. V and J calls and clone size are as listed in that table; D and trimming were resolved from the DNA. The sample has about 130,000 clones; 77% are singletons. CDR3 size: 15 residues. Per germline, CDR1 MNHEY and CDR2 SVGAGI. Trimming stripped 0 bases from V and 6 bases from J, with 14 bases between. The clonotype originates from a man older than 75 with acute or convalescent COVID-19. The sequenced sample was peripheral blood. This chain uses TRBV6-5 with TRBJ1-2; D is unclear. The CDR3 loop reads CASSYSVWGENGYTF. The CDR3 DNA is TGTGCCAGCAGTTACTCAGTGTGGGGAGAGAATGGCTACACCTTC.